This T cell receptor (beta chain) was retrieved from a study of CD8+ T cells in alopecia areata. Once RNA had been extracted, it was reverse transcribed into cDNA to act as the sequencing template. The data were produced by immunoSEQ multiplex PCR, yet TCRdb's version contains in-frame clones alone and is incomplete. The repertoire holds around 290,000 clones, roughly 60% seen once, with more than 1.5% in the top ten. V was pared by 6 bases and J by 4 bases, with 27 bases between. From germline, CDR1 is MNHEY and CDR2 SMNVEV (reference sequence). The CDR3 runs 18 residues. Treatment here: oral pan-JAK inhibitor, 5-10 mg twice daily.

This receptor was taken from a human donor with alopecia areata. The sample in question was CD4+ T cells sorted from blood, obtained at week 24, from a patient treated with tofacitinib. V usage is TRBV27 and J usage is TRBJ2-5; a possible D gene is TRBD2 (5 bases). For the CDR3, the DNA is TGTGCCAGCAGCCGTGAGCGGAGACTCCATATCTTCTTAGAGACCCAGTACTTC. Translation: CASSRERRLHIFLETQYF.